This T cell receptor (beta chain) is drawn from a study of post-analysis software for immune sequencing data. Study results and caveats: Samples prepared in the same batch strongly co-clustered by F measure. The study found TRBV5-6, TRBV5-1 and TRBV20-1 among four to six TRBV segments more frequent in patients than controls.

V was trimmed by 7 bases and J by 6 bases, leaving 16 bases between them. Germline V CDR1 and CDR2: SGHRS, YFSETQ. There are 14 residues in the CDR3. TCR beta cDNA libraries included unique molecular identifiers. The T cell input of roughly 0.9 to 11 million gave roughly 0.5 million cDNA molecules. Via MiXCR, TCRdb re-called the PCR reads, giving one row per CDR3 protein. The sample comprises fewer than 850,000 distinct CDR3 sequences, just under 30% of which are singletons, and roughly 0.54% rests with the top ten. There are a few counts of this clonotype. Its antigen is not known. Sequencing used blood. The clonotype comes from a girl aged 5-17 years with multiple sclerosis. J is TRBJ1-4 and V is TRBV5-1; a possible D gene is TRBD1 (6 bases). The CDR3 nucleotides read TGCGCCAGCCAGCTGGGGGGGCAAGATGAAAAACTGTTTTTT. Encoded protein: CASQLGGQDEKLFF.